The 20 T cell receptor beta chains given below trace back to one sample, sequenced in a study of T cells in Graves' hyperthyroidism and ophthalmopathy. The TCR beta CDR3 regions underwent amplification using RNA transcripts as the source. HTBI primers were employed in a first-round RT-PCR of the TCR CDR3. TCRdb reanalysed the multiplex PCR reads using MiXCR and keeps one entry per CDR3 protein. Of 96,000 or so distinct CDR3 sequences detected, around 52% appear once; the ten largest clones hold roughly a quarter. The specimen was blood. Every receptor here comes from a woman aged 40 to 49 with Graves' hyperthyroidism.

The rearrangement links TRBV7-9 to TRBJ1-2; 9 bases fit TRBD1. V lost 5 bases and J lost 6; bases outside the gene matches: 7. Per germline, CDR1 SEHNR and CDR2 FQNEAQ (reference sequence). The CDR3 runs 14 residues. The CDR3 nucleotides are TGTGCCAGCAGCCATGGACAGGGGCGGGATGGCTACACCTTC. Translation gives CASSHGQGRDGYTF. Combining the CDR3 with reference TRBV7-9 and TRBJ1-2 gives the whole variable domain DTGVSQNPRHKITKRGQNVTFRCDPISEHNRLYWYRQTLGQGPEFLTYFQNEAQLEKSRLLSDRFSAERPKGSFSTLEIQRTEQGDSAMYLCASSHGQGRDGYTFGSGTRLTVV.

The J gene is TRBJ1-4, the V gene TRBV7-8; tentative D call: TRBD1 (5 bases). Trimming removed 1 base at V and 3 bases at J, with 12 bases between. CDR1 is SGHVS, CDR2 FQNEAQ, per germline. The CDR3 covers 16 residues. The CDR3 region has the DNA TGTGCCAGCAGCTTAGGGGGCGGAGCAGCTAATGAAAAACTGTTTTTT. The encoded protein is CASSLGGGAANEKLFF.

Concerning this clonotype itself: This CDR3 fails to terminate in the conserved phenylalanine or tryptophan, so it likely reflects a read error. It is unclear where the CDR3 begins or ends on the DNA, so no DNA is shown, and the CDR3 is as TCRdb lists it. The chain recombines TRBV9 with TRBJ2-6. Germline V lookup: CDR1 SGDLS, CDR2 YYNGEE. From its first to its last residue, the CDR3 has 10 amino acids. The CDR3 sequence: CASSPRFGTS.

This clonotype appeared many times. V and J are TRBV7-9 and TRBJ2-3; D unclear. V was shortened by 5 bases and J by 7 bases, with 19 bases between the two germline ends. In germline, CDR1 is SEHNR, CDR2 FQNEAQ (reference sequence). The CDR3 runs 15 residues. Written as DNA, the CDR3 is TGTGCCAGCAGCGCCCTCGGTGGGCCTACAAATACGCAGTATTTT. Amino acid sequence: CASSALGGPTNTQYF.

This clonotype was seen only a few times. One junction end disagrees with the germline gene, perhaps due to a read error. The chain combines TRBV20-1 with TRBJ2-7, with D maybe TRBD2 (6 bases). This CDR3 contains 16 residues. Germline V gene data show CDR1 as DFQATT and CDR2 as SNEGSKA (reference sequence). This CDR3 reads CSARDHGGRSSYGQYF. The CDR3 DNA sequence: TGCAGTGCTAGAGATCATGGAGGGAGAAGCTCCTACGGGCAGTACTTC.

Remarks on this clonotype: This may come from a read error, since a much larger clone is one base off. The CDR3 reads CASSRYLLSYEQYF. For the CDR3, the DNA is TGCGCCAGCAGCCGATACTTACTCAGCTACGAGCAGTACTTC. The chain joins TRBV4-1 to TRBJ2-7; D remains unclear. Germline CDR1 and CDR2: MGHRA and YSYEKL. The V end was cut by 4 bases, the J end by 3 bases, with 13 bases between. This CDR3 contains 14 residues.

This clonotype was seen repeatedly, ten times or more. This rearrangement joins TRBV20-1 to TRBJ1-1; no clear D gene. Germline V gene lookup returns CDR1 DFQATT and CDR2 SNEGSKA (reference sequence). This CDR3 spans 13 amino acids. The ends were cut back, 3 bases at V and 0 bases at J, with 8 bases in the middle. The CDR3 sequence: CSARNSMNTEAFF. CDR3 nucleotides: TGCAGTGCTAGGAACAGTATGAACACTGAAGCTTTCTTT.

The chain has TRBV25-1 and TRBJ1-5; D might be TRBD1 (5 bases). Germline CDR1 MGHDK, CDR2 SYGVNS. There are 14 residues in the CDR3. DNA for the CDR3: TGTGCTAGAGGGATGGGGCGCGAGGATCAGCCCCAGCATTTT. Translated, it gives CARGMGREDQPQHF. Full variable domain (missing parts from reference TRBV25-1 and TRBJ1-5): EADIYQTPRYLVIGTGKKITLECSQTMGHDKMYWYQQDPGMELHLIHYSYGVNSTEKGDLSSESTVSRIRTEHFPLTLESARPSHTSQYLCARGMGREDQPQHFGDGTRLSIL.

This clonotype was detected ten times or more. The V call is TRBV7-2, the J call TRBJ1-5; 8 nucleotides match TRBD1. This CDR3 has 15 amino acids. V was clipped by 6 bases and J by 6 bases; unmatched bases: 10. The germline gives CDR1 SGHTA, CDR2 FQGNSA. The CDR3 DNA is TGTGCCAGCAGTACCGACAGGGGAGAATCTCAGCCCCAGCATTTT. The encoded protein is CASSTDRGESQPQHF.

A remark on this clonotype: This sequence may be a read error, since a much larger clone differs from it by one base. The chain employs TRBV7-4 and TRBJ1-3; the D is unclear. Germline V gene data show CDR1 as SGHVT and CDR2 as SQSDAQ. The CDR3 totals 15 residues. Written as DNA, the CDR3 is TGTGCCAGCAGCTTAGAGGTTCTCTCGGGAAACACCGTATATTTT. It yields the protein CASSLEVLSGNTVYF. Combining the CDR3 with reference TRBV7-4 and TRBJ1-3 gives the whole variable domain GAGVSQSPRYKVAKRGRDVALRCDSISGHVTLYWYRQTLGQGSEVLTYSQSDAQRDKSGRPSGRFSAERPERSVSTLKIQRTEQGDSAVYLCASSLEVLSGNTVYFGEGSWLTVV.

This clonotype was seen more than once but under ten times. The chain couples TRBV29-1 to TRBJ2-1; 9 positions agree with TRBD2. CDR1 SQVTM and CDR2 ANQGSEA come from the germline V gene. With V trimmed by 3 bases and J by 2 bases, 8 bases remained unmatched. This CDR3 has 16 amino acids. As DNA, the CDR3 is TGCAGCGTTGATGGTGTGGGCGGGAGGGCCTACAATGAGCAGTTCTTC. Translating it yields CSVDGVGGRAYNEQFF.

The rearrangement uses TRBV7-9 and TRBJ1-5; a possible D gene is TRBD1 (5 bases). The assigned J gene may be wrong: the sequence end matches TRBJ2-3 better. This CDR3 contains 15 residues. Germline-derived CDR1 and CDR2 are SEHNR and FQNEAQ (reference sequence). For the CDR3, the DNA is TGTGCCAGCAGCTACAGGCTGCTATGCAATCAGCCCCAGTATTTT. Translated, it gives CASSYRLLCNQPQYF.

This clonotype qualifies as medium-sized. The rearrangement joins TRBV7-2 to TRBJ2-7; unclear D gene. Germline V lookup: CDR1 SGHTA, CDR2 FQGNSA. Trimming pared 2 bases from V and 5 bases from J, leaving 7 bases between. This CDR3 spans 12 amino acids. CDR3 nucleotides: TGTGCCAGCAGCTTACTAGGGAACGAGCAGTACTTC. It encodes CASSLLGNEQYF. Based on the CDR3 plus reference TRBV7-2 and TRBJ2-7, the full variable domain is GAGVSQSPSNKVTEKGKDVELRCDPISGHTALYWYRQSLGQGLEFLIYFQGNSAPDKSGLPSDRFSAERTGGSVSTLTIQRTQQEDSAVYLCASSLLGNEQYFGPGTRLTVT.

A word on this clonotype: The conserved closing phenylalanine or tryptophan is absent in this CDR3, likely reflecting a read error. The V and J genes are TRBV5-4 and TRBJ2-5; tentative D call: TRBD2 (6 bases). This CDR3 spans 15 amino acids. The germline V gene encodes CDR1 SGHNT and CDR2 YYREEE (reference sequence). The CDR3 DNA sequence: TGCACCAGCAGCTTGGTGGGGGGAGCGCAAGAGACCCAGTACCTC. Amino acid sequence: CTSSLVGGAQETQYL.

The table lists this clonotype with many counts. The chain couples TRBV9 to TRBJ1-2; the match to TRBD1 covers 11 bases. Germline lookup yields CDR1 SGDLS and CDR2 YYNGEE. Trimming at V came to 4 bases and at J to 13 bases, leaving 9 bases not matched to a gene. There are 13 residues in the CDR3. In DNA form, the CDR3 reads TGTGCCAGCAGCCCGCCGGGACAGGGGGTTGGCACCTTC. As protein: CASSPPGQGVGTF.

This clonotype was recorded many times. CDR3 residues: CASSARLAGGPDQETQYF. The CDR3 coding sequence is TGTGCCAGCAGCGCAAGACTAGCGGGAGGGCCAGACCAAGAGACCCAGTACTTC. The J gene is TRBJ2-5, the V gene TRBV7-2; TRBD2 matches at 14 bases. V lost 5 bases, J lost 0 bases, and 8 bases stayed unmatched. Germline CDR1 SGHTA, CDR2 FQGNSA. The CDR3 extends over 18 amino acids.

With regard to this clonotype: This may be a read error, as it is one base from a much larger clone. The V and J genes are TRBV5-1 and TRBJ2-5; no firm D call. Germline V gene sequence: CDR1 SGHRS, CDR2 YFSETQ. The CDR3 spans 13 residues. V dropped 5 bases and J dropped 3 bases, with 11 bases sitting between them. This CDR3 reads CASSLPPKETQYF. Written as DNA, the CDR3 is TGCGCCAGCAGTTTACCACCCAAAGAGACCCAGTACTTC.

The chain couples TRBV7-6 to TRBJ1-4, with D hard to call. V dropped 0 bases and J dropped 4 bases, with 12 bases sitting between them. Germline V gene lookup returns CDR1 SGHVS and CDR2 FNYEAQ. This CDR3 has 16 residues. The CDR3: CASSLAPPPSNEKLFF. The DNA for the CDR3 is TGTGCCAGCAGCTTAGCCCCCCCCCCGAGTAATGAAAAACTGTTTTTT.

In nucleotides, the CDR3 is TGTGCCAGCAGAGGGGCAGGGATCCCTGGGGCCAACGTCCTGACTTTC. Protein product: CASRGAGIPGANVLTF. This sequence joins TRBV2 and TRBJ2-6; possible D gene TRBD1, 5 bases. Germline V CDR1 and CDR2: SNHLY, FYNNEI. V lost 6 bases and J lost 2, with 14 bases in between. The CDR3 totals 16 residues.

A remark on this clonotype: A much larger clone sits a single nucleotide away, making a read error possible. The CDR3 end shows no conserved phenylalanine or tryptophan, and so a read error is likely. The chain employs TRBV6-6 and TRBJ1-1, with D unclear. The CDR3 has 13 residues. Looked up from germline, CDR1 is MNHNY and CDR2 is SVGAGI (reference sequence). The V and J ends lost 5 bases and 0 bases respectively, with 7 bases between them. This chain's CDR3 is CASSQTMNTEAFL. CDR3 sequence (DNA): TGTGCCAGCAGTCAGACAATGAACACTGAAGCTTTCTTG.